These 29 T cell receptor beta chains originate from one sample sequenced in a study of OX40 agonist ivuxolimab in advanced cancers. The data were produced by immunoSEQ multiplex PCR, yet TCRdb's version contains in-frame clones alone and is incomplete. The sample consists of over 20,000 clones, 65% to 85% of them appearing once. The specimen comprised CD4+ or CD8+ T cells sorted from blood, sampled in a trial of the OX40 agonist ivuxolimab. The source is an adult with an advanced solid tumor such as melanoma, head and neck, liver or kidney cancer.

This clone occurred a few times. V and J are TRBV6-1 and TRBJ2-7; D is unresolved. CDR3 size: 12 residues. Germline-derived CDR1 and CDR2 are MNHNS and SASEGT. V shed 0 bases and J shed 3 bases, with 3 bases lying between them. Written as DNA, the CDR3 is TGTGCCAGCAGTGAAGCGGACTACGAGCAGTACTTC. Encoded protein: CASSEADYEQYF.

The chain joins TRBV19 to TRBJ2-3; 11 bases are a match to TRBD1. This CDR3 region has 16 residues. Trimming removed 6 bases from V and 6 bases from J; junction bases left unmatched: 11. Per germline, CDR1 LNHDA and CDR2 SQIVND (reference sequence). The CDR3 loop is CASSLWGQGVFDTQYF. The CDR3 nucleotides are TGTGCCAGTAGCCTTTGGGGACAGGGGGTTTTCGATACGCAGTATTTT. The full variable domain, rest sourced from reference TRBV19 and TRBJ2-3, is DGGITQSPKYLFRKEGQNVTLSCEQNLNHDAMYWYRQDPGQGLRLIYYSQIVNDFQKGDIAEGYSVSREKKESFPLTVTSAQKNPTAFYLCASSLWGQGVFDTQYFGPGTRLTVL.

The chain joins TRBV29-1 to TRBJ2-1, with no clear D. The CDR3 covers 14 residues. V lost 2 bases and J lost 0, with 8 bases in between. CDR1 and CDR2 from the germline V gene are SQVTM and ANQGSEA. CDR3 DNA sequence: TGCAGCGTTGAAAGGCTCAACTCCTACAATGAGCAGTTCTTC. Translation gives CSVERLNSYNEQFF.

The chain joins TRBV7-9 to TRBJ2-2; 8 nucleotides align to TRBD2. V dropped 7 bases and J dropped 4; count of bases not matched to a gene: 8. The CDR3 is made up of 15 amino acids. The V gene's germline CDR1 is SEHNR and CDR2 FQNEAQ (reference sequence). The CDR3 reads CASTDFAGGTGELFF. The CDR3 DNA follows: TGTGCCAGCACCGATTTTGCGGGAGGCACCGGGGAGCTGTTTTTT.

The genes are TRBV4-2 and TRBJ1-4; no clear D. The CDR3 has 15 residues. Trimming removed 2 bases from V and 7 bases from J, with 14 bases in between. The germline CDR1 and CDR2 sequences are LGHNA and YNFKEQ. This chain's CDR3 is CASSQRWGRAEKLFF. CDR3 in DNA: TGTGCCAGCAGCCAACGCTGGGGTCGGGCTGAAAAACTGTTTTTT.

The chain couples TRBV5-1 to TRBJ1-4, with 8 bases identical to TRBD1. In germline, CDR1 is SGHRS, CDR2 YFSETQ. The V gene end was trimmed by 0 bases and the J gene end by 5 bases; junction bases not matched to a gene: 0. The CDR3 consists of 14 residues. CDR3 amino acids: CASSLGTGNEKLFF. Here the CDR3 DNA reads TGCGCCAGCAGCTTGGGGACAGGGAATGAAAAACTGTTTTTT.

This clone was observed a handful of times. This chain joins TRBV27 and TRBJ1-1; the D gene is possibly TRBD1 (6 bases). The germline V gene has CDR1 MNHEY and CDR2 SMNVEV (reference sequence). The CDR3 is 18 residues long. Deletions cut 7 bases from V and 1 base from J, with 25 bases between. The CDR3 nucleotides are TGTGCCAGCATCCCAAGGGGGGTGCGAACGCGGTCGAACACTGAAGCTTTCTTT. Protein: CASIPRGVRTRSNTEAFF.

The J gene is TRBJ1-1, the V gene TRBV25-1, with a weak D call TRBD1 (5 bases). From germline, CDR1 is MGHDK and CDR2 SYGVNS. The CDR3 length is 13 residues. Deletions cut 5 bases from V and 7 bases from J, with 14 bases between. The CDR3 DNA is TGTGCCAGCAGTCCAGGGCTCTCTCTTGAAGCTTTCTTT. Its translation is CASSPGLSLEAFF.

The chain combines TRBV7-2 with TRBJ2-7; D gene unclear. The CDR3 loop spans 12 amino acids. Per the germline V gene, CDR1 is SGHTA and CDR2 is FQGNSA. With 2 bases removed from V and 7 bases from J, the gap between germline ends came to 9 bases. CDR3 coding DNA: TGTGCCAGCAGCTTATGGTCGAGGGAGCAGTACTTC. Amino acid sequence: CASSLWSREQYF.

This chain joins TRBV7-9 and TRBJ2-3; TRBD1 is a possible D gene (6 bases). Trimming pared 10 bases from V and 4 bases from J, leaving 15 bases between. CDR3 length: 13 amino acids. Germline V CDR1 and CDR2: SEHNR, FQNEAQ (reference sequence). The DNA of the CDR3 is TGTGCCAAGGGGGACACTGCCCCAGATACGCAGTATTTT. The encoded protein is CAKGDTAPDTQYF.

The chain employs TRBV10-2 and TRBJ2-7; D is perhaps TRBD1 (5 bases). The germline V and J ends were trimmed by 9 bases and 2 bases, with 8 bases remaining between them. The CDR3 spans 11 residues. In germline, CDR1 is WSHSY, CDR2 SAAADI. The CDR3 protein is CASAGTYEQYF. The DNA for the CDR3 is TGCGCCAGTGCAGGGACCTACGAGCAGTACTTC.

The V and J genes are TRBV6-6 and TRBJ1-2; TRBD1 agrees at 7 bases. The CDR3 length is 16 residues. Germline loops: CDR1 MNHNY, CDR2 SVGAGI (reference sequence). J lost 2 bases, V lost 3 bases, and 9 bases had no gene match. Here the CDR3 reads CASSYRGTADNYGYTF. For the CDR3, the DNA is TGTGCCAGCAGTTATCGTGGGACAGCAGACAACTATGGCTACACCTTC.

The rearrangement joins TRBV27 to TRBJ1-1, with 8 nucleotides matching TRBD1. The CDR3 covers 12 residues. Germline CDR1 MNHEY, CDR2 SMNVEV (reference sequence). The V segment lost 6 bases and the J segment 6 bases; nucleotides outside the gene matches: 3. CDR3: CASRTGGSEAFF. CDR3 nucleotides: TGTGCCAGCAGAACAGGGGGATCTGAAGCTTTCTTT.

CDR3 nucleotide sequence: TGTGCCAGCAGTTTACAGGGGGGGAACACTGAAGCTTTCTTT. Protein: CASSLQGGNTEAFF. The rearrangement links TRBV27 to TRBJ1-1, with TRBD1 matching over 7 bases. The ends lost 2 bases at V and 1 base at J; junction bases unmatched: 1. The CDR3 runs to 14 residues. The germline CDR1 and CDR2 sequences are MNHEY and SMNVEV (reference sequence).

This chain links TRBV29-1 with TRBJ2-4; perhaps TRBD2 as D (6 bases). V gave up 2 bases and J gave up 3 bases, with 11 bases separating them. The CDR3 is made up of 14 amino acids. Germline CDR1 SQVTM, CDR2 ANQGSEA. The chain's CDR3 is CSVERQGGKNIQYF. In DNA, the CDR3 is TGCAGCGTTGAAAGGCAGGGAGGCAAAAACATTCAGTACTTC.

V and J are TRBV6-5 and TRBJ2-1; 9 bases align to TRBD2. Germline CDR1 reads MNHEY; CDR2 reads SVGAGI. The CDR3 runs 16 residues. Germline trimming cut 0 bases from V and 2 bases from J; bases unmatched to any gene: 2. CDR3 residues: CASSYSIAGAYNEQFF. CDR3 DNA: TGTGCCAGCAGTTACTCGATAGCGGGGGCCTACAATGAGCAGTTCTTC.

The chain employs TRBV2 and TRBJ2-2; TRBD2 agrees at 7 bases. The ends lost 10 bases at V and 0 bases at J; junction bases unmatched: 5. Looked up from germline, CDR1 is SNHLY and CDR2 is FYNNEI. The CDR3 contains 14 residues. CDR3: CATPSGANTGELFF. The CDR3 DNA is TGTGCCACCCCTAGCGGAGCGAACACCGGGGAGCTGTTTTTT.

This sequence joins TRBV29-1 and TRBJ2-7; D remains unclear. The CDR3 sequence is 12 residues long. The germline CDR1 and CDR2 sequences are SQVTM and ANQGSEA. Trimming stripped 0 bases from V and 7 bases from J, with 10 bases between. In nucleotides, the CDR3 is TGCAGCGTTGAAGAGCGAGGTTGGGAGCAGTACTTC. Protein product: CSVEERGWEQYF.

The chain couples TRBV6-5 to TRBJ2-7, with D perhaps given as TRBD1 or TRBD2 (5 bases each). Germline V gives CDR1 MNHEY, CDR2 SVGAGI. The V end lost 0 bases, the J end lost 0 bases, and 9 bases lay between the germline ends. The CDR3 length is 15 residues. CDR3: CASSYSAGSSYEQYF. As DNA, the CDR3 is TGTGCCAGCAGTTACTCGGCAGGGAGCTCCTACGAGCAGTACTTC.

This clone was counted only a few times. The chain carries TRBV5-8 and TRBJ2-3, with 9 nucleotides matching TRBD1. Germline lookup yields CDR1 SGHTS and CDR2 YDEGEE. The length of the CDR3 is 15 residues. The J segment lost 5 bases and the V segment lost 2 bases, leaving 6 bases of the junction unmatched. CDR3 coding DNA: TGTGCCAGCAGCTTCGGGACAGGGATCCTAGATACGCAGTATTTT. As protein: CASSFGTGILDTQYF.

This CDR3 reads CASSVGVLASPYEQYF. The CDR3 bases are TGTGCCAGCAGCGTAGGAGTCCTAGCGTCCCCCTACGAGCAGTACTTC. The chain couples TRBV9 to TRBJ2-7, with D perhaps TRBD2 (6 bases). The CDR3 length is 16 residues. Per the germline V gene, CDR1 is SGDLS and CDR2 is YYNGEE. The V and J ends lost 0 bases and 2 bases respectively, with 15 bases between them.

This clone was observed once. The chain uses TRBV10-2 and TRBJ2-2; TRBD1 agrees at 12 bases. The CDR3 length is 16 residues. The V and J ends lost 0 bases and 6 bases, in that order; junction bases with no gene match: 2. Germline-derived CDR1 and CDR2 are WSHSY and SAAADI. CDR3 nucleotide sequence: TGCGCCAGCAGTGAGTCGAGGGACAGGGGGCCCGGGGAGCTGTTTTTT. Its protein is CASSESRDRGPGELFF.

This rearrangement joins TRBV5-6 to TRBJ1-6; D perhaps matches TRBD1 (5 bases). Trimming pared 0 bases from V and 8 bases from J, leaving 12 bases between. The CDR3 has 15 amino acids. Germline V gene lookup returns CDR1 SGHDT and CDR2 YYEEEE. The chain's CDR3 is CASSLEGFLDSPLHF. The CDR3 bases are TGTGCCAGCAGCTTGGAGGGGTTTTTGGATTCACCCCTCCACTTT.

The V call is TRBV2, the J call TRBJ2-1; TRBD1 agrees at 7 bases. The ends lost 3 bases at V and 8 bases at J; junction bases unmatched: 13. CDR1 is SNHLY and CDR2 is FYNNEI in the germline V gene. The CDR3 covers 16 residues. The CDR3: CASSDPRQGSSDEQFF. In DNA, the CDR3 is TGTGCCAGCAGTGACCCACGACAGGGATCCTCGGATGAGCAGTTCTTC.

The chain combines TRBV7-6 with TRBJ2-3; 8 nucleotides line up with TRBD2. The germline V gene has CDR1 SGHVS and CDR2 FNYEAQ. V lost 4 bases and J lost 5; bases outside the gene matches: 8. The CDR3 spans 15 residues. CDR3 nucleotides: TGTGCCAGCAGCTCCTCCGGGGGGGCGGGAGATACGCAGTATTTT. Amino acid sequence: CASSSSGGAGDTQYF. The variable domain in full, with the rest retrieved from reference TRBV7-6 and TRBJ2-3, is GAGVSQSPRYKVTKRGQDVALRCDPISGHVSLYWYRQALGQGPEFLTYFNYEAQQDKSGLPNDRFSAERPEGSISTLTIQRTEQRDSAMYRCASSSSGGAGDTQYFGPGTRLTVL.

The CDR3 reads CASSGRQQGDYGYTF. CDR3 bases: TGTGCCAGCAGCGGTAGACAACAGGGTGACTATGGCTACACCTTC. This sequence joins TRBV9 and TRBJ1-2, with D possibly TRBD1 on 6 matching bases. The CDR3 spans 15 residues. Trimming removed 3 bases from V and 3 bases from J, with 15 bases in between. CDR1 is SGDLS, CDR2 YYNGEE, per germline.

V gene TRBV10-2 combines with J gene TRBJ1-1; possibly TRBD1 for D (5 bases). Germline V CDR1 and CDR2: WSHSY, SAAADI. Trimming stripped 6 bases from V and 1 base from J, with 9 bases between. There are 13 residues in the CDR3. The chain's CDR3 is CASRDTSNTEAFF. As DNA, the CDR3 is TGCGCCAGCAGGGACACGTCGAACACTGAAGCTTTCTTT.

This clone was detected only once. The chain links TRBV6-5 to TRBJ2-5; 9 bases match TRBD1. The CDR3 is 16 amino acids. Per germline, CDR1 MNHEY and CDR2 SVGAGI. Trimming removed 0 bases from V and 6 bases from J; junction bases left unmatched: 8. The DNA for the CDR3 is TGTGCCAGCAGTTACTCGGGCCGACAGGGGGGGAAGACCCAGTACTTC. This gives the protein CASSYSGRQGGKTQYF.

The V call is TRBV7-6, the J call TRBJ1-1, with unresolved D. Germline V lookup: CDR1 SGHVS, CDR2 FNYEAQ. V was pared by 5 bases and J by 1 base, with 11 bases between. The CDR3 is made up of 14 amino acids. The CDR3 here is CASSPWTANTEAFF. CDR3 DNA sequence: TGTGCCAGCAGCCCCTGGACGGCGAACACTGAAGCTTTCTTT.